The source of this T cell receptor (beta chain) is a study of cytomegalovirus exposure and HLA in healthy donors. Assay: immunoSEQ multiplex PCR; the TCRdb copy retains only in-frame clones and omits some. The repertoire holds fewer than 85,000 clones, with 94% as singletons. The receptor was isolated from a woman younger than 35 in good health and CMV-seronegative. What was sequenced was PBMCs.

CDR3 nucleotide sequence: TGTGCCATCAGTGAGAATGAGAATCAGCCCCAGCATTTT. This gives the protein CAISENENQPQHF. The chain joins TRBV10-3 to TRBJ1-5; D gene unclear. V lost 2 bases and J lost 4, with 6 bases in between. This CDR3 has 13 amino acids. Germline loops: CDR1 ENHRY, CDR2 SYGVKD.